This entry lists 15 T cell receptor beta chains sequenced from one sample in a study of Graves' ophthalmopathy and Graves' hyperthyroidism. RNA transcripts provided the template for amplifying TCR beta CDR3 regions. First-round RT-PCR employed HTBI primers, with a second-round multiplex PCR after it. Via MiXCR, TCRdb re-called the multiplex PCR reads, giving one row per CDR3 protein. The sample records some 1.1 million distinct CDR3 sequences, 36% being singletons. Sequenced input: peripheral blood or thyroid tissue (not recorded which). The source of these receptors is an adult man with Graves' hyperthyroidism.

This clonotype is a singleton in its sample. The CDR3, as DNA: TGTGCCATCACAGACAGGGTAAACGAGCAGTACTTC. Its translation: CAITDRVNEQYF. This chain connects TRBV10-3 to TRBJ2-7, with 7 bases that match TRBD1. V lost 7 bases, J lost 5 bases, and 5 bases stayed unmatched. CDR1 ENHRY and CDR2 SYGVKD come from the germline V gene. The CDR3 is 12 amino acids.

In its sample, this clonotype was seen many times. The chain is built from TRBV4-1 and TRBJ2-5; 11 nucleotides align to TRBD1. The length of the CDR3 is 15 residues. Germline lookup yields CDR1 MGHRA and CDR2 YSYEKL. The ends lost 4 bases at V and 1 base at J; junction bases unmatched: 2. The CDR3 sequence is CASSPGTGGQETQYF. DNA of the CDR3: TGCGCCAGCAGCCCCGGGACAGGGGGCCAAGAGACCCAGTACTTC.

This clonotype was detected a few times. J is TRBJ2-5 and V is TRBV12-3 or TRBV12-4; unclear D gene. This CDR3 region has 14 residues. V dropped 1 base and J dropped 4 bases, with 10 bases sitting between them. Here the CDR3 reads CASSLVRWGETQYF. The CDR3, as DNA: TGTGCCAGCAGTTTAGTGAGGTGGGGAGAGACCCAGTACTTC.

Concerning this clonotype: The junction departs from the called germline gene at one end, perhaps through a read error. The chain joins TRBV7-2 to TRBJ1-6; no definite D call. Germline assignment: CDR1 SGHTA and CDR2 FQGNSA. There are 13 residues in the CDR3. This chain's CDR3 is CASSTEYSSPLHF. CDR3 nucleotides: TGTGCCAGCAGCACCGAATATAGTTCACCCCTCCACTTT.

V is TRBV29-1 and J is TRBJ2-7; 11 bases are shared with TRBD1. Germline lookup yields CDR1 SQVTM and CDR2 ANQGSEA. The CDR3 sequence is 14 residues long. V trimming: 4 bases; J trimming: 3 bases; junction bases outside the gene matches: 5. CDR3 nucleotide sequence: TGCAGCGTTGGGACAGGGGGCGTAGACTACGAGCAGTACTTC. Translation gives CSVGTGGVDYEQYF.

This clonotype has ten or more counts. The rearrangement links TRBV7-2 to TRBJ2-2; TRBD2 matches 8 bases. The CDR3 runs to 15 residues. V was pared by 5 bases and J by 5 bases, with 7 bases of the junction left unmatched. Looked up from germline, CDR1 is SGHTA and CDR2 is FQGNSA. The DNA for the CDR3 is TGTGCCAGCAGCCCGGGGGGGCTGACGACCGGGGAGCTGTTTTTT. This codes for CASSPGGLTTGELFF.

This clonotype has a count of ten or more. The rearrangement joins TRBV7-2 to TRBJ1-2; D is unresolved. The length of the CDR3 is 13 residues. Between the trimmed V and J ends, which lost 2 bases and 9 bases, there was a span of 13 bases. The germline V gene encodes CDR1 SGHTA and CDR2 FQGNSA. CDR3 loop: CASSLLGRTRYTF. The CDR3 DNA follows: TGTGCCAGCAGCTTACTCGGGAGGACCCGCTACACCTTC.

The gene calls are TRBV10-3 and TRBJ2-1; D gene unclear. The CDR3 has 11 residues. Germline V gene lookup returns CDR1 ENHRY and CDR2 SYGVKD. The V gene lost 7 bases and the J gene lost 2 bases, with 3 bases spanning the gap. The CDR3 protein is CAITAYNEQFF. CDR3 nucleotides: TGTGCCATCACCGCCTACAATGAGCAGTTCTTC.

As regards this clonotype: At one end, the junction sequence differs from germline, possibly due to a read error. V usage is TRBV7-9 and J usage is TRBJ2-7; TRBD2 is a possible D gene (6 bases). CDR1 and CDR2 (germline): SEHNR, FQNEAQ (reference sequence). There are 14 residues in the CDR3. CDR3 sequence reads: CASSLDGQGGVPHF. In nucleotides, the CDR3 is TGTGCCAGCAGCTTAGATGGGCAAGGAGGGGTCCCGCACTTC.

With respect to this clonotype: The CDR3 carries no conserved terminal phenylalanine or tryptophan, so it likely arises from a read error. The chain links TRBV7-2 to TRBJ1-2; the match to TRBD1 covers 7 bases. Germline CDR1 is SGHTA and CDR2 is FQGNSA. CDR3 length: 15 amino acids. V lost 6 bases to trimming and J lost 2 bases; unmatched junction nucleotides: 9. CDR3 sequence (DNA): TGTGCCAGCAGTGCCGGACAGGAAGAAAACTATGGCTACACCCTC. Translated, it gives CASSAGQEENYGYTL.

This clonotype occurred many times. The chain joins TRBV7-2 to TRBJ1-4; tentatively, D is TRBD1 (6 bases). Trimming pared 6 bases from V and 14 bases from J, leaving 22 bases between. The CDR3 is 14 amino acids. Germline CDR1 and CDR2: SGHTA and FQGNSA. The CDR3 bases are TGTGCCAGCAGTCTATTGGGGGGCGCGTTAGCTCTGTTTTTT. Protein sequence: CASSLLGGALALFF.

Points on this clonotype: Compared with germline, one end of the junction differs, possibly owing to a read error. The chain has TRBV16 and TRBJ1-1, with TRBD1 as a possible D gene (6 bases). This CDR3 contains 16 residues. CDR1 is KGHSY and CDR2 is FQNENV in the germline V gene. The DNA of the CDR3 is TGTGCCAGCAGCAAATCCCAGGGGATGTATCGTACTGAAGCTTTCTTT. Its translation: CASSKSQGMYRTEAFF.

To note about this clonotype: An end of the junction differs from the germline gene, which may be a read error. The chain employs TRBV5-4 and TRBJ2-7, with 8 bases fitting TRBD2. Germline-derived CDR1 and CDR2 are SGHNT and YYREEE (reference sequence). This CDR3 has 14 residues. This chain's CDR3 is CASSLNSGKYEQDF. DNA of the CDR3: TGTGCCAGCAGCTTGAATAGCGGGAAGTACGAGCAGGACTTC.

V usage is TRBV7-2 and J usage is TRBJ2-6; the D is unclear. The CDR3 runs to 17 residues. Germline CDR1 reads SGHTA; CDR2 reads FQGNSA. Trimming stripped 5 bases from V and 4 bases from J, with 18 bases between. Here the CDR3 reads CASSARRGEDGANVLTF. The CDR3 DNA sequence: TGTGCCAGCAGCGCAAGAAGAGGCGAGGACGGGGCCAACGTCCTGACTTTC.

This clonotype was observed at least ten times. V is TRBV14 and J is TRBJ1-2; D gene unclear. The CDR3 runs 14 residues. Germline CDR1 is SGHDN and CDR2 is FVKESK. Trimming took off 0 bases at V and 8 bases at J, with 13 bases between the two ends. This chain's CDR3 is CASSQDFPLVGYTF. Written as DNA, the CDR3 is TGTGCCAGCAGCCAAGATTTCCCACTAGTCGGCTACACCTTC.